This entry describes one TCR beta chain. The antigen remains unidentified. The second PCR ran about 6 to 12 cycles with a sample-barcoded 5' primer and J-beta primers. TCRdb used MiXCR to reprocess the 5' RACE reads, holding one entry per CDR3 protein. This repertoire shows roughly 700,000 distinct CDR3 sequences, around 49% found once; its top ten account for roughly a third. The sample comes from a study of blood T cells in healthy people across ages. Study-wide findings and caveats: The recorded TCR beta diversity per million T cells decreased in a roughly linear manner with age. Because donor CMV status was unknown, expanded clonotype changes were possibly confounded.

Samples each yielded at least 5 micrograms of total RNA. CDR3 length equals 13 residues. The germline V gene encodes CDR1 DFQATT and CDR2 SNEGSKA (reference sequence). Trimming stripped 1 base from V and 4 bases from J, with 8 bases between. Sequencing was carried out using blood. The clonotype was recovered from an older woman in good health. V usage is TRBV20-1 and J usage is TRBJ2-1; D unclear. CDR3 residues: CSARARMYNEQFF. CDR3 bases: TGCAGTGCTAGAGCGCGGATGTACAATGAGCAGTTCTTC.